The 8 T cell receptor beta chains given below trace back to one sample, sequenced in a study of T cells in Graves' hyperthyroidism and ophthalmopathy. TCR beta CDR3 regions were amplified from RNA transcripts. First-round RT-PCR of the TCR CDR3 relied on the HTBI primer set. Each CDR3 protein is one row after TCRdb ran MiXCR on the multiplex PCR reads. This sample has under 350,000 distinct CDR3 sequences, with about a sixth found just once. The sample was blood. The receptors shown here come from a woman aged 60-75 years with Graves' ophthalmopathy.

This sequence joins TRBV5-1 and TRBJ2-7, with 7 bases that match TRBD2. The CDR3 runs to 14 residues. Looked up from germline, CDR1 is SGHRS and CDR2 is YFSETQ. Trimming at V came to 5 bases and at J to 2 bases, leaving 7 bases not matched to a gene. CDR3 sequence: CASRDGRGAYEQYF. As DNA, the CDR3 is TGCGCCAGCAGGGACGGTCGGGGGGCCTACGAGCAGTACTTC.

V is TRBV20-1 and J is TRBJ2-7, with 8 bases lining up with TRBD1. The germline gives CDR1 DFQATT, CDR2 SNEGSKA (reference sequence). CDR3 length equals 13 residues. The trim removed 3 bases at V and 5 bases at J, leaving 6 bases unmatched. The CDR3 DNA reads TGCAGTGCTAGGAAGGACAGGGTCCACGAGCAGTACTTC. Amino acid sequence: CSARKDRVHEQYF.

The rearrangement links TRBV12-3 or TRBV12-4 to TRBJ1-3; unclear D gene. Trimming pared 7 bases from V and 4 bases from J, leaving 14 bases between. This CDR3 is built from 14 residues. The DNA for the CDR3 is TGTGCCAGCATCTGGGTTGCGGAAGGAAACACCATATATTTT. As protein: CASIWVAEGNTIYF.

This clonotype was seen many times. The CDR3 bases are TGTGCCAGCAGTGGCCAAAACCTAGGCACCGGGGAGCTGTTTTTT. This sequence encodes CASSGQNLGTGELFF. The rearrangement joins TRBV27 to TRBJ2-2; D ambiguous. The CDR3 runs 15 residues. Germline-derived CDR1 and CDR2 are MNHEY and SMNVEV (reference sequence). V was clipped by 5 bases and J by 4 bases, with 14 bases between them.

This clonotype has ten or more counts. This rearrangement joins TRBV5-1 to TRBJ2-2, with 8 bases that match TRBD2. This CDR3 has 16 amino acids. V shed 1 base, J shed 4 bases, and the junction held 6 bases outside the gene matches. Per the germline V gene, CDR1 is SGHRS and CDR2 is YFSETQ. CDR3 region: CASSLLIAGSTGELFF. CDR3 in DNA: TGCGCCAGCAGCTTGTTGATAGCGGGGAGCACCGGGGAGCTGTTTTTT.

The chain couples TRBV6-5 to TRBJ2-3; 10 bases align to TRBD1. J lost 3 bases, V lost 4 bases, and 10 bases had no gene match. Germline lookup yields CDR1 MNHEY and CDR2 SVGAGI. The CDR3 totals 17 residues. The CDR3 loop is CASSSPGQGMRTDTQYF. CDR3 coding DNA: TGTGCCAGCAGTTCGCCGGGACAGGGGATGAGGACAGATACGCAGTATTTT.

Turning to this clonotype: A read error may explain this, as a much larger clone is one base away. The rearrangement joins TRBV5-5 to TRBJ1-5; tentative D call: TRBD1 (6 bases). The CDR3 runs to 13 residues. CDR1 and CDR2 from the germline V gene are SGHKS and YYEKEE (reference sequence). V lost 2 bases and J 5 bases, leaving 8 bases between the germline ends. The CDR3 reads CASSFGQYQPQHF. The CDR3 coding sequence is TGTGCCAGCAGCTTCGGACAGTATCAGCCCCAGCATTTT. Full variable domain (rest looked up from reference TRBV5-5 and TRBJ1-5): DAGVTQSPTHLIKTRGQQVTLRCSPISGHKSVSWYQQVLGQGPQFIFQYYEKEERGRGNFPDRFSARQFPNYSSELNVNALLLGDSALYLCASSFGQYQPQHFGDGTRLSIL.

This sequence joins TRBV20-1 and TRBJ2-5, with D maybe TRBD2 (7 bases). CDR1 is DFQATT and CDR2 is SNEGSKA in the germline V gene (reference sequence). V was cut by 5 bases and J by 5 bases, with 18 bases left in between. The CDR3 is 14 amino acids. CDR3 protein: CSAPRGGGVETQYF. The CDR3 DNA sequence: TGCAGTGCTCCCCGTGGGGGGGGCGTGGAGACCCAGTACTTC.